This T cell receptor (beta chain) is drawn from a study of tumor-infiltrating lymphocytes in primary liver carcinoma. Across the whole study: All patients, whether men or women, fell within 30 to 69 years of age. Roughly 3.65 to 8 million productive TCRbeta reads were obtained per sample, with similar numbers across tissue types.

Overall study results and limits: Significantly larger top-250-clone fractions were found in tumors than in blood (p = 0.039).

Comments on this clonotype: Its antigen is unidentified. One end of the junction fails to match germline, which may point to a read error.

TCR beta cDNA came from roughly 550 ng total RNA, primed with a constant-region primer. Libraries for TCR beta were built through three nested multiplex PCR rounds, which together made up a slightly modified ARM-PCR procedure. Amplification in the first two PCR rounds was performed using TRBV1-TRBV30 forward primers and a C-beta reverse primer for approximately 10 cycles each. TCRdb reprocessed the multiplex PCR reads with MiXCR, giving one entry per CDR3 protein. The top ten hold roughly a third of the sample, which has roughly 30,000 distinct CDR3 sequences, over 60% seen once. Bulk tissue was left unsorted, and RNA and DNA were co-extracted from about 21-30 mg of it. CDR1 is ENHRY, CDR2 SYGVKD, per germline. This CDR3 region has 13 residues.

The genes are TRBV10-3 and TRBJ2-5; 10 positions match TRBD1. This TCR was sampled from a middle-aged man with primary liver carcinoma and hepatitis B virus infection. The sample consisted of liver tumor tissue from sampling region 5. Indicated subset: tumor region T5, tumor centre. The CDR3 protein is CVIGDRGRETQYF. DNA of the CDR3: TGTGTCATCGGTGACAGGGGGCGTGAGACCCAGTACTTC.